This T cell receptor (beta chain) is from a study of cytomegalovirus exposure and HLA in healthy donors. The study's findings and limits: What a later analysis showed was that several of the most significant clusters appeared linked to common viral pathogens. Compared with the roughly 700-donor mean, an Asian-associated ancestry cluster reportedly had fewer N-insertions, according to a later analysis. Researchers catalogued some 160 TCR beta chains as cytomegalovirus-associated. In vitro testing confirmed a few CMV-associated chains as specific for CMV antigens.

Remarks on this clone: As yet, its antigen is unknown.

Germline V gene sequence: CDR1 SQVTM, CDR2 ANQGSEA. This CDR3 contains 11 residues. Trimming cost V 3 bases and J 7 bases, with 8 bases left between them. Primers included in the PCR were 60 Vbeta and 13 Jbeta primers. Some clones are missing from TCRdb's copy, which holds only in-frame ones; the method was immunoSEQ multiplex PCR. This sample has about 190,000 clones, with approximately 79% found just once. This chain connects TRBV29-1 to TRBJ2-3; D remains unclear. The TCR originated in a woman aged 18-29 years in good health and CMV-seronegative. Sequencing was carried out using PBMCs. CDR3 nucleotides: TGCAGCGTTGATCAGGAAAATACGCAGTATTTT. As protein: CSVDQENTQYF.